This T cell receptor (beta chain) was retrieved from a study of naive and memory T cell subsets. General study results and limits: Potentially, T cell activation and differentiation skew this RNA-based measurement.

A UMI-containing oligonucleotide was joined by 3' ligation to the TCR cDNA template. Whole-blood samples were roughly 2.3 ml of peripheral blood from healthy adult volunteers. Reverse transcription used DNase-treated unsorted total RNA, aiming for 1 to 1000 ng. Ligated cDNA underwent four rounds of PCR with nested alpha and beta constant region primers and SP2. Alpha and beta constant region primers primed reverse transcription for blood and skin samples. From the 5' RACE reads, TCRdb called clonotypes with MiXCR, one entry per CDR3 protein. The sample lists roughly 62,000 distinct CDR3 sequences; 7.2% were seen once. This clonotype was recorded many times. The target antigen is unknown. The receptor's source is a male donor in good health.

The CDR3: CASRSLRDTNEKLFF. CDR3 nucleotides: TGTGCCAGCAGGTCCCTCCGGGACACGAATGAAAAACTGTTTTTT. The rearrangement links TRBV7-9 to TRBJ1-4; weak D call: TRBD1 (6 bases). Trimming took 6 bases from V and 5 from J, leaving 16 bases between them. CDR1 is SEHNR and CDR2 is FQNEAQ in the germline V gene (reference sequence). This CDR3 is built from 15 residues.